This T cell receptor beta chain stems from a study of identical twins. This clonotype has more than one count but fewer than ten. The germline V gene has CDR1 SGHTA and CDR2 FQGNSA. The CDR3 sequence is 14 residues long. V was clipped by 6 bases and J by 1 base, with 13 bases between them. TCRdb independently ran MiXCR on the 5' RACE reads; one entry per CDR3 protein. The sample yields some 250,000 distinct CDR3 sequences, about 13% seen once. This sample was shared with a second study, whose subject was yellow fever vaccine responses in identical twins.

The receptor's source is a woman aged 18-29 years in good health. The chain recombines TRBV7-2 with TRBJ2-7; D ambiguous. Sequencing was carried out using memory (CD45RO+) T cells sorted from blood. CDR3 protein: CASRIRTASYEQYF. CDR3 DNA: TGTGCCAGCAGGATCCGGACGGCTTCCTACGAGCAGTACTTC.